This T cell receptor beta chain was sequenced in a study of blood T cell repertoires in COVID-19. The wider study: Material from acute and convalescent COVID-19 was sourced from the United States, Italy and Spain.

This CDR3 region has 15 residues. V was trimmed by 6 bases and J by 8 bases, leaving 17 bases between them. CDR1 is MDHEN and CDR2 is SYDVKM in the germline V gene. Recruited during active infection, patients (from Seattle) were subsequently followed longitudinally. Source study methods: Estimation of nucleated cell counts was performed using reference gene primer amplification. Sequencing used immunoSEQ multiplex PCR; TCRdb keeps in-frame clones, though not all of them. The V and J calls and clone size are taken from that table; D and trimming were inferred from the DNA. The sample includes about 130,000 clones, approximately 89% of them seen just once.

The chain uses TRBV28 and TRBJ1-6; possibly TRBD1 for D (6 bases). The sample consisted of peripheral blood. This TCR came from a woman aged 65 to 85 with COVID-19, enrolled during active disease. DNA of the CDR3: TGTGCCAGCAGCACAAGGGGGTTTTTGGATTCACCCCTCCACTTT. Residues: CASSTRGFLDSPLHF.